The 15 T cell receptor beta chains below come from one sample, sequenced in a study of cytomegalovirus exposure and HLA in healthy donors. In the PCR, 60 Vbeta and 13 Jbeta primers were used. TCRdb's table, derived via immunoSEQ multiplex PCR, lists solely in-frame clones and lacks some. The sample contains 150,000 to 200,000 clones, around three quarters of which appear only once. Sequenced sample: PBMCs. The receptors shown here come from a woman aged 50 to 60 in good health and CMV-seronegative.

The rearrangement links TRBV10-3 to TRBJ2-7; maybe TRBD2 (5 bases). Germline assignment: CDR1 ENHRY and CDR2 SYGVKD. There are 14 residues in the CDR3. Trimming removed 3 bases at V and 5 bases at J, with 14 bases between. The CDR3 here is CAISDQVRGDEQYF. The CDR3 DNA reads TGTGCCATCAGTGATCAGGTCCGGGGTGACGAGCAGTACTTC.

The rearrangement joins TRBV27 to TRBJ2-1, with D possibly being TRBD2 (6 bases). This CDR3 region has 17 residues. In germline, CDR1 is MNHEY, CDR2 SMNVEV (reference sequence). V was shortened by 6 bases and J by 4 bases, with 22 bases between the two germline ends. CDR3 sequence (DNA): TGTGCCAGCAGCCTTCGAAAGGACTATTCATCTTACAATGAGCAGTTCTTC. Protein sequence: CASSLRKDYSSYNEQFF.

J is TRBJ1-5 and V is TRBV7-2; maybe TRBD1 (6 bases). The CDR3 contains 14 residues. Trimming shortened V by 5 bases and J by 2 bases, and 10 bases separated the two germline ends. The germline CDR1 and CDR2 sequences are SGHTA and FQGNSA. The DNA for the CDR3 is TGTGCCAGCAGCATTTCAGGGGGCAATCAGCCCCAGCATTTT. Translation: CASSISGGNQPQHF.

V usage is TRBV15 and J usage is TRBJ1-2, with TRBD1 as a possible D gene (5 bases). The V gene's germline CDR1 is LNHNV and CDR2 YYDKDF (reference sequence). The V gene lost 0 bases and the J gene lost 3 bases, with 11 bases spanning the gap. This CDR3 has 15 amino acids. The chain's CDR3 is CATSRDQTAYYGYTF. Here the CDR3 DNA reads TGTGCCACCAGCAGAGACCAGACAGCCTACTATGGCTACACCTTC.

This chain joins TRBV6-1 and TRBJ1-1; D call uncertain. The CDR3 runs to 14 residues. The V end was cut by 5 bases, the J end by 1 base, with 11 bases between. The germline gives CDR1 MNHNS, CDR2 SASEGT. This CDR3 reads CASSSPIRNTEAFF. DNA of the CDR3: TGTGCCAGCAGTTCCCCTATTCGGAACACTGAAGCTTTCTTT.

The chain joins TRBV6-5 to TRBJ1-1; 8 nucleotides align to TRBD1. CDR1 and CDR2 from the germline V gene are MNHEY and SVGAGI. V was clipped by 5 bases and J by 6 bases; unmatched bases: 5. CDR3 length: 13 residues. In DNA form, the CDR3 reads TGTGCCAGCAGTCAAGACAGGGGCTCTGAAGCTTTCTTT. Translated: CASSQDRGSEAFF.

This sequence joins TRBV6-5 and TRBJ1-5, with TRBD1 matching 7 bases. The CDR3 totals 14 residues. With V trimmed by 5 bases and J by 3 bases, 4 bases remained unmatched. The germline V gene has CDR1 MNHEY and CDR2 SVGAGI. The CDR3 here is CASSLRGTNQPQHF. The CDR3 DNA reads TGTGCCAGCAGTCTCAGGGGGACCAATCAGCCCCAGCATTTT.

The chain combines TRBV18 with TRBJ2-1; D may be TRBD1 (6 bases). Germline loops: CDR1 KGHSH, CDR2 LQKENI. There are 14 residues in the CDR3. The V gene lost 4 bases and the J gene lost 8 bases, with 15 bases spanning the gap. The CDR3 region is CASSLQGYGDEQFF. In DNA form, the CDR3 reads TGTGCCAGCTCACTCCAGGGGTATGGTGATGAGCAGTTCTTC.

This sequence joins TRBV7-9 and TRBJ2-3; the D gene is possibly TRBD1 (5 bases). Trimming cost V 1 base and J 2 bases, with 13 bases left between them. Germline CDR1 and CDR2: SEHNR and FQNEAQ (reference sequence). The CDR3 has 16 amino acids. DNA of the CDR3: TGTGCCAGCAGCTTAGTGGCAGGGTGGGCCACAGATACGCAGTATTTT. Protein sequence: CASSLVAGWATDTQYF.

This chain uses TRBV28 with TRBJ1-5; TRBD1 aligns across 10 bases. Germline V CDR1 and CDR2: MDHEN, SYDVKM. CDR3 length: 17 residues. V trimming: 7 bases; J trimming: 7 bases; junction bases outside the gene matches: 16. CDR3 coding DNA: TGTGCCAGCACCCGACCTGTAAGGGACAGGGGAAAACAGCCCCAGCATTTT. It yields the protein CASTRPVRDRGKQPQHF. The full variable domain, rest sourced from reference TRBV28 and TRBJ1-5, is DVKVTQSSRYLVKRTGEKVFLECVQDMDHENMFWYRQDPGLGLRLIYFSYDVKMKEKGDIPEGYSVSREKKERFSLILESASTNQTSMYLCASTRPVRDRGKQPQHFGDGTRLSIL.

The J gene is TRBJ1-1, the V gene TRBV30; no clear D. Germline CDR1 and CDR2: GTSNPN and SVGIG (reference sequence). The CDR3 extends over 15 amino acids. V was clipped by 0 bases and J by 4 bases, with 15 bases between them. This CDR3 is CAWSVFTAGGTEAFF. The CDR3 nucleotides read TGTGCCTGGAGTGTATTCACAGCGGGCGGCACTGAAGCTTTCTTT.

The gene calls are TRBV28 and TRBJ1-2; 9 bases align to TRBD1. The CDR3 has 15 residues. Germline-derived CDR1 and CDR2 are MDHEN and SYDVKM. The V segment lost 5 bases and the J segment 6 bases; nucleotides outside the gene matches: 10. The CDR3 DNA is TGTGCCAGCAGTCCCGGACAGGGGAGAACGCATGGCTACACCTTC. It translates to CASSPGQGRTHGYTF.

This clone was seen once. The rearrangement uses TRBV29-1 and TRBJ2-1; 9 bases line up with TRBD2. V dropped 6 bases and J dropped 2; count of bases not matched to a gene: 5. CDR1 and CDR2 (germline): SQVTM, ANQGSEA. CDR3 length: 14 amino acids. The CDR3 nucleotides are TGCAGCGTCGTAGCGGGAGAGGCCTACAATGAGCAGTTCTTC. Its translation is CSVVAGEAYNEQFF.

This sequence joins TRBV14 and TRBJ2-3, with D uncertain. The CDR3 extends over 13 amino acids. V dropped 0 bases and J dropped 4 bases, with 5 bases sitting between them. Germline V gives CDR1 SGHDN, CDR2 FVKESK. The CDR3 DNA reads TGTGCCAGCAGCCAAGATGGCCCAGATACGCAGTATTTT. This sequence encodes CASSQDGPDTQYF.

The chain links TRBV15 to TRBJ2-1; 9 bases align to TRBD2. This CDR3 comprises 15 residues. V shed 1 base, J shed 4 bases, and the junction held 2 bases outside the gene matches. The germline gives CDR1 LNHNV, CDR2 YYDKDF (reference sequence). CDR3 protein: CATSRVAGEYNEQFF. CDR3 nucleotides: TGTGCCACCAGCAGAGTAGCGGGGGAGTACAATGAGCAGTTCTTC.